The rows below give T cell receptor beta chains drawn from one sample of a study of tumor-infiltrating lymphocytes in localized non-small cell lung cancer. Some clones are missing from TCRdb's copy, which holds only in-frame ones; the method was immunoSEQ multiplex PCR. The sample records 12,000 or so clones, 75% to 85% being singletons. The material sequenced was lung tumor tissue. The receptors derive from a human donor with non-small cell lung cancer. CDR3s include the opening cysteine and the closing phenylalanine or tryptophan.

v_call: TRBV23-1
j_call: TRBJ1-4
cdr3_aa: CASSRLTGINEKLFF

v_call: TRBV5-1
j_call: TRBJ2-2
cdr3_aa: CASSLVQGNTGELFF

v_call: TRBV28
j_call: TRBJ2-7
cdr3_aa: CASSYLGGLAGVNNYEQYF

v_call: TRBV25-1
j_call: TRBJ1-1
cdr3_aa: CASSARTRYMNTEAFF

v_call: TRBV4-3
j_call: TRBJ1-6
cdr3_aa: CASSQDSGGRWGALHF

v_call: TRBV6-6
j_call: TRBJ1-3
cdr3_aa: CASSYGQDRGNTIYF

v_call: TRBV11-2
j_call: TRBJ1-4
cdr3_aa: CASSFAEKLFF

v_call: TRBV7-9
j_call: TRBJ1-1
cdr3_aa: CASSEDLTPFEAFF

v_call: TRBV7-2
j_call: TRBJ2-3
cdr3_aa: CASSLSRSSGRPLTDTQYF

v_call: TRBV5-1
j_call: TRBJ1-2
cdr3_aa: CASSSNPGTVNYGYTF

v_call: TRBV4-2
j_call: TRBJ1-5
cdr3_aa: CASSQEGGTGMNQPQHF

v_call: TRBV16
j_call: TRBJ2-1
cdr3_aa: CASSQSFNEQFF

v_call: TRBV5-4
j_call: TRBJ2-3
cdr3_aa: CASSLRSPGTDTQYF

v_call: TRBV5-8
j_call: TRBJ1-3
cdr3_aa: CASSPRTFGNTIYF

v_call: TRBV18
j_call: TRBJ1-2
cdr3_aa: CASSPGTEVYGYTF

v_call: TRBV4-3
j_call: TRBJ2-7
cdr3_aa: CASSQEAVAGGSYEQYF

v_call: TRBV6-6
j_call: TRBJ1-2
cdr3_aa: CASSQRQASYGYTF

v_call: TRBV5-1
j_call: TRBJ1-1
cdr3_aa: CASSLSWGTEAFF

v_call: TRBV4-3
j_call: TRBJ2-7
cdr3_aa: CASSQGSGLTYEQYF

v_call: TRBV29-1
j_call: TRBJ2-7
cdr3_aa: CSVETGSQQYF

v_call: TRBV7-2
j_call: TRBJ2-3
cdr3_aa: CASSLRSSGADTQYF

v_call: TRBV28
j_call: TRBJ2-1
cdr3_aa: CASSNNEQFF

v_call: TRBV7-2
j_call: TRBJ1-5
cdr3_aa: CASSLAVNQPQHF

v_call: TRBV7-3
j_call: TRBJ2-1
cdr3_aa: CASSLGTSGSDEQFF

v_call: TRBV5-6
j_call: TRBJ2-1
cdr3_aa: CASSLGPGQQFF